The 24 T cell receptor beta chains reported below all come from one sample, sequenced in a study of human thymus T cells. TCRdb keeps only in-frame clones here, not all; method: immunoSEQ multiplex PCR. There are some 72,000 clones in the sample; around 96% occur only once, and 0.031% lies in the top ten. Resections that were taken during corrective heart surgery supplied the thymus tissue. Sequenced input: thymus tissue. All receptors come from a boy in the first two years of life with a congenital heart defect but otherwise immunologically healthy.

The V gene is TRBV9, the J gene TRBJ1-2; weak D call: TRBD1 (6 bases). The CDR3 is 16 residues long. V lost 2 bases to trimming and J lost 0 bases, with 14 bases between them. From germline, CDR1 is SGDLS and CDR2 YYNGEE. CDR3 protein: CASSVRDRGPNYGYTF. The DNA of the CDR3 is TGTGCCAGCAGCGTCAGGGATCGGGGGCCTAACTATGGCTACACCTTC.

This rearrangement joins TRBV11-2 to TRBJ2-3; 12 bases are a match to TRBD2. V was clipped by 4 bases and J by 5 bases; unmatched bases: 13. CDR3 length: 18 residues. Germline V CDR1 and CDR2: SGHAT, FQNNGV. CDR3 protein: CASSSDQRTSGVKDTQYF. The DNA of the CDR3 is TGTGCCAGCAGCTCAGATCAAAGGACTAGCGGGGTGAAAGATACGCAGTATTTT.

The V gene is TRBV28, the J gene TRBJ1-4; D unresolved. The germline V gene encodes CDR1 MDHEN and CDR2 SYDVKM. The CDR3 spans 12 residues. V lost 8 bases and J 3 bases, leaving 7 bases between the germline ends. The CDR3 reads CASGRPNEKLFF. In DNA form, the CDR3 reads TGTGCCAGCGGCAGGCCTAATGAAAAACTGTTTTTT.

This clone is a singleton in its sample. The J gene is TRBJ2-7, the V gene TRBV2, with 10 nucleotides matching TRBD1. Trimming at V came to 3 bases and at J to 2 bases, leaving 4 bases not matched to a gene. Germline V gene data show CDR1 as SNHLY and CDR2 as FYNNEI. The CDR3 is made up of 15 amino acids. CDR3 coding DNA: TGTGCCAGCAGTGAGCCGGGACAGGGGACCTACGAGCAGTACTTC. As protein: CASSEPGQGTYEQYF.

The chain is built from TRBV6-1 and TRBJ1-6; D gene unclear. CDR1 is MNHNS, CDR2 SASEGT, per germline. The CDR3 consists of 17 residues. V was trimmed by 1 base and J by 7 bases, leaving 17 bases between them. The chain's CDR3 is CASSEVTLSRGNSPLHF. The CDR3 bases are TGTGCCAGCAGTGAAGTGACACTATCAAGAGGGAATTCACCCCTCCACTTT.

This chain joins TRBV7-2 and TRBJ1-1, with unresolved D. The CDR3 has 14 amino acids. The germline V gene encodes CDR1 SGHTA and CDR2 FQGNSA. Trimming left V 3 bases short and J 1 base short, with 9 bases between. The CDR3 loop is CASSFTTPNTEAFF. CDR3 coding DNA: TGTGCCAGCAGCTTTACAACGCCGAACACTGAAGCTTTCTTT.

V gene TRBV23-1 combines with J gene TRBJ2-7; D not resolved. TRBV23-1 is reported as an ORF; its role is uncertain. Deletions cut 1 base from V and 6 bases from J, with 10 bases between. The CDR3 is 13 amino acids. The CDR3 reads CASSQCGPGEQYF. CDR3 nucleotides: TGCGCCAGCAGTCAATGTGGACCAGGCGAGCAGTACTTC.

This chain connects TRBV15 to TRBJ1-4; D unclear. Germline V gives CDR1 LNHNV, CDR2 YYDKDF (reference sequence). V was trimmed by 8 bases and J by 10 bases, leaving 29 bases between them. The CDR3 length is 17 residues. The CDR3 coding sequence is TGTGCCACCTTAGGAAAGGGCTTAGTGGTGGGAGAGGGAAAACTGTTTTTT. Its translation: CATLGKGLVVGEGKLFF.

This rearrangement joins TRBV5-1 to TRBJ2-3; 14 bases align to TRBD2. The CDR3 covers 17 residues. Germline V gives CDR1 SGHRS, CDR2 YFSETQ. The trim removed 0 bases at V and 5 bases at J, leaving 5 bases unmatched. CDR3 in amino acids: CASSLGLAGGPGDTQYF. As DNA, the CDR3 is TGCGCCAGCAGCTTGGGACTAGCGGGGGGGCCAGGAGATACGCAGTATTTT.

The chain is built from TRBV14 and TRBJ2-7, with unresolved D. V was shortened by 0 bases and J by 10 bases, with 22 bases between the two germline ends. Germline CDR1 SGHDN, CDR2 FVKESK. This CDR3 has 16 amino acids. The DNA of the CDR3 is TGTGCCAGCAGCCAAGAGGACCCTTCGAGATCCCTACTCCAGTACTTC. Encoded protein: CASSQEDPSRSLLQYF.

The chain employs TRBV7-6 and TRBJ2-6; TRBD2 might be the D (7 bases). This CDR3 contains 17 residues. Germline loops: CDR1 SGHVS, CDR2 FNYEAQ. V was trimmed by 1 base and J by 2 bases, leaving 12 bases between them. The CDR3 coding sequence is TGTGCCAGCAGCTTAGGGGGCGGGGGCGCTGGGGCCAACGTCCTGACTTTC. Its translation: CASSLGGGGAGANVLTF.

V usage is TRBV7-2 and J usage is TRBJ2-2; TRBD2 matches 11 bases. This CDR3 region has 18 residues. V lost 5 bases, J lost 4 bases, and 12 bases stayed unmatched. Germline loops: CDR1 SGHTA, CDR2 FQGNSA. DNA of the CDR3: TGTGCCAGCAGCCCCCGAAGTAGCGGGGGGGCGGGCACCGGGGAGCTGTTTTTT. Protein: CASSPRSSGGAGTGELFF.

J is TRBJ2-3 and V is TRBV5-1, with 8 bases aligning to TRBD2. J gave up 1 base and V 0 bases, and 7 bases lay outside the gene matches. Germline V CDR1 and CDR2: SGHRS, YFSETQ. This CDR3 contains 17 residues. In DNA form, the CDR3 reads TGCGCCAGCAGCTTGGACCCGGGGGGGTTCGGCACAGATACGCAGTATTTT. Protein: CASSLDPGGFGTDTQYF.

This clone was found once. V gene TRBV5-6 combines with J gene TRBJ2-5; D is perhaps TRBD1 (5 bases). Trimming removed 4 bases at V and 1 base at J, with 8 bases between. This CDR3 is 13 amino acids long. Germline assignment: CDR1 SGHDT and CDR2 YYEEEE. CDR3 in DNA: TGTGCCAGCAGCGCGACAGTCCAAGAGACCCAGTACTTC. It yields the protein CASSATVQETQYF.

The chain uses TRBV6-1 and TRBJ2-1; the match to TRBD1 covers 9 bases. Germline assignment: CDR1 MNHNS and CDR2 SASEGT. The CDR3 loop spans 15 amino acids. V dropped 3 bases and J dropped 7; count of bases not matched to a gene: 7. The CDR3, as DNA: TGTGCCAGCAGTGAGTATAGGGACAGGGTGAATGAGCAGTTCTTC. Amino acids: CASSEYRDRVNEQFF.

The rearrangement joins TRBV5-4 to TRBJ2-7; the match to TRBD2 covers 9 bases. CDR1 and CDR2 (germline): SGHNT, YYREEE (reference sequence). The V and J ends lost 4 bases and 3 bases, in that order; junction bases with no gene match: 14. The CDR3 length is 17 residues. CDR3 residues: CASSLKGSSGDNYEQYF. In DNA form, the CDR3 reads TGTGCCAGCAGCCTAAAGGGTTCTAGCGGGGACAACTACGAGCAGTACTTC.

The chain has TRBV10-2 and TRBJ2-3, with D perhaps matching TRBD2 (6 bases). The germline V gene has CDR1 WSHSY and CDR2 SAAADI. V gave up 9 bases and J gave up 6 bases, with 16 bases separating them. The CDR3 runs to 13 residues. The CDR3 region is CASRDSRRDTQYF. CDR3 sequence (DNA): TGCGCCAGTCGGGACTCCCGACGGGATACGCAGTATTTT.

This chain uses TRBV12-5 with TRBJ1-2; no firm D call. Germline V gene lookup returns CDR1 LGHNT and CDR2 FRNRAP. This CDR3 is 15 amino acids long. Deletions cut 2 bases from V and 8 bases from J, with 18 bases between. The CDR3 nucleotides read TGTGCTAGTGGTTTGTACCCCCCTGAGCTTGGAGGCTACACCTTC. Translating it yields CASGLYPPELGGYTF.

This sequence joins TRBV30 and TRBJ2-1; TRBD2 matches at 8 bases. Germline values: CDR1 GTSNPN, CDR2 SVGIG (reference sequence). The CDR3 length is 14 residues. Losses at the gene ends were 5 bases for V and 8 bases for J; bases not matched to a gene: 11. DNA for the CDR3: TGTGCCTGGGACCCGGGACTAGTAATACATGAGCAGTTCTTC. Amino acids: CAWDPGLVIHEQFF.

V gene TRBV2 combines with J gene TRBJ2-7; TRBD1 is a possible D gene (6 bases). The V end lost 7 bases, the J end lost 0 bases, and 19 bases lay between the germline ends. CDR3 length equals 16 residues. CDR1 is SNHLY, CDR2 FYNNEI, per germline. The CDR3 here is CASISPGHNPSYEQYF. DNA of the CDR3: TGTGCCAGCATTTCCCCGGGACATAACCCCTCCTACGAGCAGTACTTC.

This chain uses TRBV4-3 with TRBJ1-1; D remains ambiguous. The CDR3 sequence is 19 residues long. The germline gives CDR1 LGHNA, CDR2 YSLEER. Trimming stripped 0 bases from V and 0 bases from J, with 20 bases between. The CDR3 coding sequence is TGCGCCAGCAGCCAAGATTGGACCAGACTACCGATCATGAACACTGAAGCTTTCTTT. It encodes CASSQDWTRLPIMNTEAFF.

The gene calls are TRBV5-4 and TRBJ2-3, with D perhaps matching TRBD1 or TRBD2 (5 bases each). From germline, CDR1 is SGHNT and CDR2 YYREEE (reference sequence). V lost 6 bases and J 1 base, leaving 18 bases between the germline ends. The CDR3 is 16 amino acids. The DNA for the CDR3 is TGTGCCAGCACCGGAATGGGAGAGGGGTGCACAGATACGCAGTATTTT. It is translated as CASTGMGEGCTDTQYF.

The rearrangement links TRBV10-3 to TRBJ1-2; D not resolved. The V gene lost 2 bases and the J gene lost 8 bases, with 15 bases spanning the gap. The V gene's germline CDR1 is ENHRY and CDR2 SYGVKD. The length of the CDR3 is 14 residues. The CDR3 nucleotides read TGTGCCATCAGTGAGACGGACGGCCTGGGAGGCTACACCTTC. This codes for CAISETDGLGGYTF.

V is TRBV7-2 and J is TRBJ2-1, with TRBD1 matching over 9 bases. The V gene end was trimmed by 5 bases and the J gene end by 3 bases; junction bases not matched to a gene: 8. Germline lookup yields CDR1 SGHTA and CDR2 FQGNSA. The CDR3 is 16 residues long. The CDR3 region is CASSQFRQGDYNEQFF. The CDR3 DNA reads as TGTGCCAGCAGCCAATTCAGACAGGGGGACTACAATGAGCAGTTCTTC.